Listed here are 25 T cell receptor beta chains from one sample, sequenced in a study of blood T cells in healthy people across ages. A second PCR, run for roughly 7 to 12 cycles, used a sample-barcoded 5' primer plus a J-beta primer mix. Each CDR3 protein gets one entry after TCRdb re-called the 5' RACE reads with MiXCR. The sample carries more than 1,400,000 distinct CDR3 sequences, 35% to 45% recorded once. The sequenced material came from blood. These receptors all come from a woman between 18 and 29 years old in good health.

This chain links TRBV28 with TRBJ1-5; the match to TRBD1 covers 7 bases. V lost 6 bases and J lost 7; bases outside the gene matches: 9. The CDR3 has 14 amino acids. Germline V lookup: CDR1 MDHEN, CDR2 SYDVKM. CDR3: CASSLTGMEQPQHF. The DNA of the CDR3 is TGTGCCAGCAGCCTGACAGGGATGGAGCAGCCCCAGCATTTT.

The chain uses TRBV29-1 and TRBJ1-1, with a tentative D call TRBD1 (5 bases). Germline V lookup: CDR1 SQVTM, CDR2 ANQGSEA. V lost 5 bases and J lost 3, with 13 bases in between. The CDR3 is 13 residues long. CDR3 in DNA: TGCAGCGTTAGTTCGGGACCAGACACTGAAGCTTTCTTT. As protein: CSVSSGPDTEAFF.

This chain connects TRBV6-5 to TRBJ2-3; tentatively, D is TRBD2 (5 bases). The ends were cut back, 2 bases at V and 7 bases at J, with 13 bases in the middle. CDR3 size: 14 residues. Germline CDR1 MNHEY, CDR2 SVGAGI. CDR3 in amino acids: CASSYDGSENTQYF. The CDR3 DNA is TGTGCCAGCAGTTACGATGGGAGCGAGAATACGCAGTATTTT.

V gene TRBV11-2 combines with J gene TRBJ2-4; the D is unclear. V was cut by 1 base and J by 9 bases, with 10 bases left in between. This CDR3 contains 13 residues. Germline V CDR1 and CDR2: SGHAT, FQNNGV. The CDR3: CASSLGPRAIQYF. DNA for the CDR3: TGTGCCAGCAGCTTAGGACCCCGCGCCATTCAGTACTTC. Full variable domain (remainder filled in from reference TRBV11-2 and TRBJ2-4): EAGVAQSPRYKIIEKRQSVAFWCNPISGHATLYWYQQILGQGPKLLIQFQNNGVVDDSQLPKDRFSAERLKGVDSTLKIQPAKLEDSAVYLCASSLGPRAIQYFGAGTRLSVL.

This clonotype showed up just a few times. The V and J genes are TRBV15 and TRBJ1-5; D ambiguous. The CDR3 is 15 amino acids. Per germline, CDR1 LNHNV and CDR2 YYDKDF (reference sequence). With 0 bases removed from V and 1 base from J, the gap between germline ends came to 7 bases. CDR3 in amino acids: CATSRDLGSNQPQHF. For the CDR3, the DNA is TGTGCCACCAGCAGAGATCTGGGGAGCAATCAGCCCCAGCATTTT.

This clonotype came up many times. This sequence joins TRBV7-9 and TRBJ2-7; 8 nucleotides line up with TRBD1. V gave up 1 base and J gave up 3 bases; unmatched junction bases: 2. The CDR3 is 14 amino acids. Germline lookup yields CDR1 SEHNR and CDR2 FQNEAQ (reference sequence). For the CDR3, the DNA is TGTGCCAGCAGCTTAGGGACAGGGTTCTACGAGCAGTACTTC. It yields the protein CASSLGTGFYEQYF.

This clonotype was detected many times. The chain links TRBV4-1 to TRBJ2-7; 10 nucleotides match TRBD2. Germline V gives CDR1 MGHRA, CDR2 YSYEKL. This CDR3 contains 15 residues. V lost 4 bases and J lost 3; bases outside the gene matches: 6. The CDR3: CASSPGLAVNYEQYF. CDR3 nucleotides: TGCGCCAGCAGCCCCGGACTAGCGGTAAACTACGAGCAGTACTTC.

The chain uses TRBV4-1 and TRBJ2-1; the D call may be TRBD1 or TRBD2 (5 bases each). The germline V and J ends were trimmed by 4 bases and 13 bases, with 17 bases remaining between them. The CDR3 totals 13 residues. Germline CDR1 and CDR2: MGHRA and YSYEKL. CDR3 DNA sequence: TGCGCCAGCAGCCTGGGAAAAGGGGAGACCCAGTTCTTC. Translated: CASSLGKGETQFF.

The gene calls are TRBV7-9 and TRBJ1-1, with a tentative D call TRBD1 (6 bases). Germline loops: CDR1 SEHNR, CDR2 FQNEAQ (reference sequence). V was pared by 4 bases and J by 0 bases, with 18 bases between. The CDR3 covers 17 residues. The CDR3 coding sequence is TGTGCCAGCAGCTCGTTAGAATTCAGGGGAGTGAACACTGAAGCTTTCTTT. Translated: CASSSLEFRGVNTEAFF. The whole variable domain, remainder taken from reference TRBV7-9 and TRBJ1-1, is DTGVSQNPRHKITKRGQNVTFRCDPISEHNRLYWYRQTLGQGPEFLTYFQNEAQLEKSRLLSDRFSAERPKGSFSTLEIQRTEQGDSAMYLCASSSLEFRGVNTEAFFGQGTRLTVV.

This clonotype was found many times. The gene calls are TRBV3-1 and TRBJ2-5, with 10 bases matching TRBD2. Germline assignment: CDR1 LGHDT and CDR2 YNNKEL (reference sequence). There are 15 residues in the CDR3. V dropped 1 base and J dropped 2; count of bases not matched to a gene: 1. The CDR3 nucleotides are TGTGCCAGCAGCCAAGGGACTAGCGGACAAGAGACCCAGTACTTC. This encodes CASSQGTSGQETQYF.

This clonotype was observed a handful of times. CDR3 region: CASSPPLDFIKAEQYF. In DNA, the CDR3 is TGTGCCAGCAGTCCCCCTCTGGACTTCATTAAAGCCGAGCAGTACTTC. The rearrangement joins TRBV12-3 or TRBV12-4 to TRBJ2-5; D may be TRBD2 (5 bases). The J call is in doubt because the DNA end fits TRBJ2-7 better. The CDR3 contains 16 residues.

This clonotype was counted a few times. DNA for the CDR3: TGCAGTGCTTGGACTTACATCTACAATGAGCAGTTCTTC. It codes for CSAWTYIYNEQFF. The V gene is TRBV20-1, the J gene TRBJ2-1; D is possibly TRBD2 (5 bases). Trimming left V 5 bases short and J 3 bases short, with 11 bases between. CDR1 and CDR2 (germline): DFQATT, SNEGSKA (reference sequence). CDR3 length: 13 amino acids.

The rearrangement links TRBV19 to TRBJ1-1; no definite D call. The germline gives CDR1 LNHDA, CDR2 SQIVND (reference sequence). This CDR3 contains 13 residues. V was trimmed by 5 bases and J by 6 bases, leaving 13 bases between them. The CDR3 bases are TGTGCCAGTAGTCCCCCCCCAGTCGCTGAAGCTTTCTTT. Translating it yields CASSPPPVAEAFF.

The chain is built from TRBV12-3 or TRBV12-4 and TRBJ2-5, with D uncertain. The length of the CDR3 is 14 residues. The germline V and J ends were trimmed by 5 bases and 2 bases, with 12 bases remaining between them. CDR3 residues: CASSPLMAQETQYF. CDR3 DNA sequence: TGTGCCAGCAGTCCCCTGATGGCGCAAGAGACCCAGTACTTC.

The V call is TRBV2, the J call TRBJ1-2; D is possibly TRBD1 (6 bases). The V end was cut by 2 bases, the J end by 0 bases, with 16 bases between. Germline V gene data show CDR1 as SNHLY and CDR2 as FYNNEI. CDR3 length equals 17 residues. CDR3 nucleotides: TGTGCCAGCAGTGAAAATTTAGGACAGACACCTAACTATGGCTACACCTTC. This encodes CASSENLGQTPNYGYTF.

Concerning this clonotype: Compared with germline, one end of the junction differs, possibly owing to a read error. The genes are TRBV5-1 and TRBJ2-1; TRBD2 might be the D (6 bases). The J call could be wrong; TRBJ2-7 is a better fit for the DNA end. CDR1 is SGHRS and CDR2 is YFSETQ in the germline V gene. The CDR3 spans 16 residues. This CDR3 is CASSLGTSSSYNEQYF. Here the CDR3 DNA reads TGTGCCAGCAGCCTAGGGACTTCTAGCTCCTACAATGAGCAGTACTTC.

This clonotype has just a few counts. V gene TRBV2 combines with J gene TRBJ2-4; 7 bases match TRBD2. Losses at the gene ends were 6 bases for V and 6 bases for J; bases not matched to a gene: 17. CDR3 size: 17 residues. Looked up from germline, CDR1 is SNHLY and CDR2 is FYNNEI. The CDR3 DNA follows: TGTGCCAGCAGCGTATATACTGGAGCGGGACTCCCAAACATTCAGTACTTC. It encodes CASSVYTGAGLPNIQYF.

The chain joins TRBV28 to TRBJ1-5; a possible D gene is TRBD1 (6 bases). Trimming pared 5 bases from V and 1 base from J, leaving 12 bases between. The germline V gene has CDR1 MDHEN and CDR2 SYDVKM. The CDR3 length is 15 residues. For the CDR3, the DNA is TGTGCCAGCAGTATACAGGGTTCGAGCAATCAGCCCCAGCATTTT. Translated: CASSIQGSSNQPQHF.

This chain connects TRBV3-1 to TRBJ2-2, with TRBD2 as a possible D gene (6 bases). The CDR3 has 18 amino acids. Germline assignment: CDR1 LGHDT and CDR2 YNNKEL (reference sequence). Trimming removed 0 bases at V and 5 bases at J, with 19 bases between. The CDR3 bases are TGTGCCAGCAGCCAAGATGAGGGTCTAGCGAGACTTACCGGGGAGCTGTTTTTT. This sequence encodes CASSQDEGLARLTGELFF. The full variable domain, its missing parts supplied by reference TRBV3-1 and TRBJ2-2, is DTAVSQTPKYLVTQMGNDKSIKCEQNLGHDTMYWYKQDSKKFLKIMFSYNNKELIINETVPNRFSPKSPDKAHLNLHINSLELGDSAVYFCASSQDEGLARLTGELFFGEGSRLTVL.

The CDR3 loop is CASSFRLAGVSSGANVLTF. CDR3 nucleotide sequence: TGTGCCAGCAGTTTTCGGCTAGCGGGAGTTTCGTCTGGGGCCAACGTCCTGACTTTC. This chain uses TRBV12-3 or TRBV12-4 with TRBJ2-6, with 10 bases matching TRBD2. This CDR3 is built from 19 residues. The V segment lost 3 bases and the J segment 1 base; nucleotides outside the gene matches: 9.

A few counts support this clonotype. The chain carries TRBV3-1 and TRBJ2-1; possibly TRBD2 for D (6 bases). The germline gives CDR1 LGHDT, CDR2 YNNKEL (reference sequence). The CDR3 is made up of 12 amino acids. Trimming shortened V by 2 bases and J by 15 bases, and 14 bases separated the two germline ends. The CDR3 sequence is CASSQYNGGRFF. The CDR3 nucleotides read TGTGCCAGCAGCCAATATAACGGAGGGCGGTTCTTC.

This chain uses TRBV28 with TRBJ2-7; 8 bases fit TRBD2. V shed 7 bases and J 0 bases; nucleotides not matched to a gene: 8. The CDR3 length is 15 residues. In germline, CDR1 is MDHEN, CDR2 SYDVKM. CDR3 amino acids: CASTDSGVSSYEQYF. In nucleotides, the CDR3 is TGTGCCAGCACGGATAGCGGGGTCAGCTCCTACGAGCAGTACTTC. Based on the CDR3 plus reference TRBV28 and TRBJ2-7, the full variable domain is DVKVTQSSRYLVKRTGEKVFLECVQDMDHENMFWYRQDPGLGLRLIYFSYDVKMKEKGDIPEGYSVSREKKERFSLILESASTNQTSMYLCASTDSGVSSYEQYFGPGTRLTVT.

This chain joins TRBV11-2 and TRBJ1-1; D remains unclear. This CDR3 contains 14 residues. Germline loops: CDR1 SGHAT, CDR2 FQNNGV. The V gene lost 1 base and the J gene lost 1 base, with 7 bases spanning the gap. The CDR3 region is CASSLGHENTEAFF. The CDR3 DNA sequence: TGTGCCAGCAGCTTAGGGCATGAGAACACTGAAGCTTTCTTT.

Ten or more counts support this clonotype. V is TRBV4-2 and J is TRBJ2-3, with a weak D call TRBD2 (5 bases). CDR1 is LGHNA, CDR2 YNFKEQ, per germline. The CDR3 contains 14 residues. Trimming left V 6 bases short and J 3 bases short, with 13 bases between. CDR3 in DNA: TGTGCCAGCAGTGGGGAGTATCTAACAGATACGCAGTATTTT. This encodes CASSGEYLTDTQYF.

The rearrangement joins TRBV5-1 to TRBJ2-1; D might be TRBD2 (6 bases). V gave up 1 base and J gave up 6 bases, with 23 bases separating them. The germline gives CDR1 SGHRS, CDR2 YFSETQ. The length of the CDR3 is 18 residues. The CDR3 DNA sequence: TGCGCCAGCAGCTTGTCGTTCGGCGGGACTGGCCAACTCAATGAGCAGTTCTTC. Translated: CASSLSFGGTGQLNEQFF. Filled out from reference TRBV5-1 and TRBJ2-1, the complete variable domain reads KAGVTQTPRYLIKTRGQQVTLSCSPISGHRSVSWYQQTPGQGLQFLFEYFSETQRNKGNFPGRFSGRQFSNSRSEMNVSTLELGDSALYLCASSLSFGGTGQLNEQFFGPGTRLTVL.